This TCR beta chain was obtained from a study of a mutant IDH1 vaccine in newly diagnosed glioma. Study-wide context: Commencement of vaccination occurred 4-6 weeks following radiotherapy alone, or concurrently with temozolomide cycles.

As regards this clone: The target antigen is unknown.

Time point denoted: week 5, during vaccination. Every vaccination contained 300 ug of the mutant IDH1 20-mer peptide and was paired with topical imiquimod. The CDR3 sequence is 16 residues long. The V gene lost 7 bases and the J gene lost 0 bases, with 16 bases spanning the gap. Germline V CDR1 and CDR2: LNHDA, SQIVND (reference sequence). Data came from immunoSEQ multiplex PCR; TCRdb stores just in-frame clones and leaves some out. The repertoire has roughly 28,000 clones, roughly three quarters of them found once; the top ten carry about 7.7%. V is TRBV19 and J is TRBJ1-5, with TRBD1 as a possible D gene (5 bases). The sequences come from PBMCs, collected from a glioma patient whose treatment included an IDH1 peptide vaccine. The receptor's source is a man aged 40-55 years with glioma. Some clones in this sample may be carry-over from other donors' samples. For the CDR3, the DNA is TGTGCCAGTACCCCCCTGCCCGGGACTAGCAATCAGCCCCAGCATTTT. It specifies CASTPLPGTSNQPQHF. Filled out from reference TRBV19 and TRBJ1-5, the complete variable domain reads DGGITQSPKYLFRKEGQNVTLSCEQNLNHDAMYWYRQDPGQGLRLIYYSQIVNDFQKGDIAEGYSVSREKKESFPLTVTSAQKNPTAFYLCASTPLPGTSNQPQHFGDGTRLSIL.